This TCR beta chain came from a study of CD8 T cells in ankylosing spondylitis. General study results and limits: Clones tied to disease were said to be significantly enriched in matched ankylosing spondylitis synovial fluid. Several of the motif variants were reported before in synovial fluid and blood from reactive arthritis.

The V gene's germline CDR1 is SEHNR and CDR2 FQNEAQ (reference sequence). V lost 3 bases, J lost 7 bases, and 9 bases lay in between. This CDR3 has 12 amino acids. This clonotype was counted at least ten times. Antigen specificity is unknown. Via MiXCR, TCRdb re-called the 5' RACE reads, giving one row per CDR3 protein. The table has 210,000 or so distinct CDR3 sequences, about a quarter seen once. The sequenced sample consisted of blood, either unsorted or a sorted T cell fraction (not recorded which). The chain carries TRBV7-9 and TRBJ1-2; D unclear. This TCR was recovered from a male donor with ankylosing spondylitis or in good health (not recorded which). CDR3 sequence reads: CASSFRTSGYTF. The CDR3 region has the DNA TGTGCCAGCAGCTTCCGGACCTCTGGCTACACCTTC. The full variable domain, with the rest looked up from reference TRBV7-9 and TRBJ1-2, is DTGVSQNPRHKITKRGQNVTFRCDPISEHNRLYWYRQTLGQGPEFLTYFQNEAQLEKSRLLSDRFSAERPKGSFSTLEIQRTEQGDSAMYLCASSFRTSGYTFGSGTRLTVV.